This T cell receptor (beta chain) was obtained from a study of human T cells and chemical hapten exposure. Study context: Upper-back patch tests with 0.01% DPC were read at 6 days.

Study-wide findings and caveats: A positive correlation with patch test score was found for PT1 expanded TCR counts.

About this clonotype: Its specificity is not known.

Time point described: patch test 1, 2 weeks after DPC sensitization. Treatment noted: therapeutic diphenylcyclopropenone sensitization with weekly scalp DPC. V was trimmed by 4 bases and J by 12 bases, leaving 16 bases between them. Per the germline V gene, CDR1 is ENHRY and CDR2 is SYGVKD. The CDR3 is made up of 14 amino acids. One entry per CDR3 protein, called by TCRdb with MiXCR from the RACE reads. The table shows some 180,000 distinct CDR3 sequences, with around 24% occurring only once. The sequencing used whole blood, collected in connection with sensitization to the hapten diphenylcyclopropenone (DPC). The chain combines TRBV10-3 with TRBJ1-6; perhaps TRBD1 as D (6 bases). The sequence came from a woman aged 50 to 60 with alopecia areata. Some clones in this sample may be carry-over from other donors' samples. The CDR3 protein is CAISAVRGHLPLHF. DNA for the CDR3: TGTGCCATCAGTGCGGTCAGGGGACACCTACCCCTCCACTTT.